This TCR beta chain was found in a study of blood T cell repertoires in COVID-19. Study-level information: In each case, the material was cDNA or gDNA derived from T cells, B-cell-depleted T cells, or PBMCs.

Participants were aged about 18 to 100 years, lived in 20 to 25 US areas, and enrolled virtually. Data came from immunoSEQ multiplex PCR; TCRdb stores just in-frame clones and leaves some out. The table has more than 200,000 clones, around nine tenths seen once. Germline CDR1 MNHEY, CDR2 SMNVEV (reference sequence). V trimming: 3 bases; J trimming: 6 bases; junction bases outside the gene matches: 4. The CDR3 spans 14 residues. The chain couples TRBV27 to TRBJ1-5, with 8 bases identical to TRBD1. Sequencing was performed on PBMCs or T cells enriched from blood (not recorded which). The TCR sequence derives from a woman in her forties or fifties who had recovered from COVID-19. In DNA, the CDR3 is TGTGCCAGCAGTTTGGGACAGGCTTTTCAGCCCCAGCATTTT. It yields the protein CASSLGQAFQPQHF.